This T cell receptor beta chain was captured in a study of blood T cell repertoires in COVID-19. As originally analysed: Cell counts per sample came from amplifying reference gene primers. This table comes from immunoSEQ multiplex PCR, and its TCRdb copy is limited to in-frame clones, with some not included. V, J and clone size reflect that table, while D and trimming were determined from the DNA. The data show about 150,000 clones, roughly 87% seen once. The V and J ends lost 6 bases and 6 bases, in that order; junction bases with no gene match: 4. Germline CDR1 SGHRS, CDR2 YFSETQ. The CDR3 is 14 residues long.

Sample: PBMCs or T cells enriched from blood (not recorded which). This chain uses TRBV5-1 with TRBJ1-6; the match to TRBD1 covers 9 bases. This receptor was taken from a woman aged 40 to 50 who had been exposed to COVID-19. CDR3 residues: CASTPGQGNSPLHF. CDR3 in DNA: TGCGCCAGCACCCCGGGACAGGGTAATTCACCCCTCCACTTT.